The 20 T cell receptor beta chains given below trace back to one sample, sequenced in a study of control samples from healthy donors and cancer patients. Clones were read by immunoSEQ multiplex PCR, and TCRdb kept only the in-frame ones, dropping some. The table records 150,000 to 200,000 clones, approximately 92% of them present only once. What was sequenced was blood. The receptors stem from a man in his late teens or twenties in good health.

The gene calls are TRBV5-1 and TRBJ2-5; 9 nucleotides match TRBD2. CDR1 and CDR2 (germline): SGHRS, YFSETQ. Trimming removed 6 bases from V and 5 bases from J; junction bases left unmatched: 20. The CDR3 covers 18 residues. CDR3 amino acids: CASNRPGTSILRGETQYF. In nucleotides, the CDR3 is TGCGCCAGCAACCGTCCCGGGACTAGCATCCTACGTGGGGAGACCCAGTACTTC.

The chain carries TRBV10-3 and TRBJ2-7; a weak D match, TRBD2 (5 bases). The V and J ends lost 3 bases and 8 bases respectively, with 8 bases between them. The germline gives CDR1 ENHRY, CDR2 SYGVKD. This CDR3 comprises 11 residues. As DNA, the CDR3 is TGTGCCATCAGTGACTCGGGAAAGCAGTACTTC. Amino acids: CAISDSGKQYF.

This rearrangement joins TRBV30 to TRBJ1-4; no clear D gene. Germline assignment: CDR1 GTSNPN and CDR2 SVGIG (reference sequence). The CDR3 loop spans 16 amino acids. Trimming took 2 bases from V and 11 from J, leaving 24 bases between them. The CDR3 here is CAWSLSSAAASRKLFF. The CDR3 DNA follows: TGTGCCTGGAGTTTAAGCTCGGCTGCCGCCTCTAGGAAACTGTTTTTT. Full variable domain (outside the CDR3, taken from reference TRBV30 and TRBJ1-4): SQTIHQWPATLVQPVGSPLSLECTVEGTSNPNLYWYRQAAGRGLQLLFYSVGIGQISSEVPQNLSASRPQDRQFILSSKKLLLSDSGFYLCAWSLSSAAASRKLFFGSGTQLSVL.

This clone was counted only a few times. J is TRBJ1-6 and V is TRBV20-1; tentative D call: TRBD1 (6 bases). CDR1 and CDR2 (germline): DFQATT, SNEGSKA (reference sequence). CDR3 size: 14 residues. V lost 3 bases and J 6 bases, leaving 12 bases between the germline ends. CDR3 coding DNA: TGCAGTGCTAGTATCACAGGGCGTAATTCACCCCTCCACTTT. Translated, it gives CSASITGRNSPLHF.

This sequence joins TRBV27 and TRBJ2-1, with a tentative D call TRBD1 (5 bases). V was pared by 8 bases and J by 10 bases, with 12 bases between. Germline-derived CDR1 and CDR2 are MNHEY and SMNVEV (reference sequence). The CDR3 has 11 residues. CDR3 region: CASSTGREQFF. CDR3 DNA: TGTGCCAGCTCAACAGGACGGGAGCAGTTCTTC.

This clone was found once. The chain joins TRBV5-8 to TRBJ1-6; D is unclear. With 3 bases removed from V and 3 bases from J, the gap between germline ends came to 13 bases. The germline CDR1 and CDR2 sequences are SGHTS and YDEGEE. There are 16 residues in the CDR3. The CDR3 DNA sequence: TGTGCCAGCAGCTACGAGAGACTGCACTATAATTCACCCCTCCACTTT. Residues: CASSYERLHYNSPLHF.

V usage is TRBV6-5 and J usage is TRBJ2-5, with D hard to call. Germline CDR1 is MNHEY and CDR2 is SVGAGI. Trimming stripped 0 bases from V and 5 bases from J, with 13 bases between. The CDR3 consists of 15 residues. CDR3: CASSYSFLGPETQYF. CDR3 in DNA: TGTGCCAGCAGTTACTCCTTCTTGGGTCCCGAGACCCAGTACTTC.

The V gene is TRBV5-5, the J gene TRBJ1-1; 7 bases agree with TRBD1. Germline values: CDR1 SGHKS, CDR2 YYEKEE (reference sequence). V lost 5 bases to trimming and J lost 10 bases; unmatched junction nucleotides: 20. The CDR3 covers 16 residues. In nucleotides, the CDR3 is TGTGCCAGCAGTTTTGGATCCGGGACAGTTGAGATTTCAGCTTTCTTT. It codes for CASSFGSGTVEISAFF.

To note about this clone: Other DNA sequences of this sample code for an identical CDR3. The chain joins TRBV9 to TRBJ2-7, with a tentative D call TRBD2 (7 bases). V was pared by 0 bases and J by 0 bases, with 13 bases between. Germline V gene data show CDR1 as SGDLS and CDR2 as YYNGEE. The CDR3 has 16 amino acids. The CDR3 reads CASSVARGGTSYEQYF. The CDR3 nucleotides are TGTGCCAGCAGCGTAGCTCGCGGGGGCACCTCCTACGAGCAGTACTTC.

J is TRBJ1-6 and V is TRBV7-6, with a possible D match to TRBD1 (6 bases). Trimming cost V 6 bases and J 8 bases, with 8 bases left between them. Germline-derived CDR1 and CDR2 are SGHVS and FNYEAQ. This CDR3 region has 12 residues. The CDR3 coding sequence is TGTGCCAGCAGTCGGACAGATTCACCCCTCCACTTT. This gives the protein CASSRTDSPLHF.

The chain links TRBV9 to TRBJ2-5, with TRBD2 matching over 10 bases. The junction had 7 bases not matched to a gene; V was cut back by 0 bases and J by 5 bases. The CDR3 contains 16 residues. In germline, CDR1 is SGDLS, CDR2 YYNGEE. CDR3: CASSVVVAGGWETQYF. The DNA for the CDR3 is TGTGCCAGCAGCGTAGTGGTAGCGGGGGGTTGGGAGACCCAGTACTTC.

This chain uses TRBV10-3 with TRBJ1-1; 9 bases are shared with TRBD1. The CDR3 totals 13 residues. V trimming: 10 bases; J trimming: 1 base; junction bases outside the gene matches: 4. Germline V CDR1 and CDR2: ENHRY, SYGVKD. DNA of the CDR3: TGTGCCACCTCGACAGGGGGGAACACTGAAGCTTTCTTT. Its translation: CATSTGGNTEAFF.

Comment on this clone: The junction departs from the called germline gene at one end, perhaps through a read error. The rearrangement uses TRBV30 and TRBJ1-2; TRBD1 matches at 7 bases. There are 14 residues in the CDR3. The germline V gene has CDR1 GTSNPN and CDR2 SVGIG (reference sequence). Here the CDR3 DNA reads TGTGCCTGGAGTGTAACAGGGGTCATCTATAGCTACACCTTC. It specifies CAWSVTGVIYSYTF.

The V call is TRBV12-3 or TRBV12-4, the J call TRBJ1-1; no clear D. Trimming removed 6 bases at V and 1 base at J, with 9 bases between. The CDR3 contains 13 residues. The CDR3 sequence: CASSGLRNTEAFF. The CDR3 DNA is TGTGCCAGCAGCGGTCTAAGGAACACTGAAGCTTTCTTT.

The chain is built from TRBV3-1 (or the pseudogene TRBV3-2) and TRBJ2-1, with a tentative D call TRBD2 (5 bases). V lost 0 bases to trimming and J lost 10 bases, with 28 bases between them. CDR3 size: 19 residues. Germline loops: CDR1 LGHDT, CDR2 YNNKEL (reference sequence). This CDR3 is CASSQDGLGGGPSSREQFF. As DNA, the CDR3 is TGTGCCAGCAGCCAAGACGGGCTCGGCGGAGGCCCCTCGTCACGAGAGCAGTTCTTC.

The chain combines TRBV2 with TRBJ1-5; 9 positions agree with TRBD1. This CDR3 is 14 amino acids long. The V and J ends lost 4 bases and 3 bases, in that order; junction bases with no gene match: 1. Germline V gene sequence: CDR1 SNHLY, CDR2 FYNNEI. CDR3 region: CASSGTGDNQPQHF. For the CDR3, the DNA is TGTGCCAGCAGTGGGACAGGGGACAATCAGCCCCAGCATTTT.

V is TRBV18 and J is TRBJ1-2; a possible D gene is TRBD1 (6 bases). CDR1 KGHSH and CDR2 LQKENI come from the germline V gene. The CDR3 length is 16 residues. V lost 3 bases and J 8 bases, leaving 22 bases between the germline ends. CDR3 sequence: CASSPEVAGGREGYTF. CDR3 DNA: TGTGCCAGCTCACCTGAAGTGGCTGGGGGCCGAGAGGGCTACACCTTC.

The chain combines TRBV2 with TRBJ2-5; TRBD1 might be the D (5 bases). Germline-derived CDR1 and CDR2 are SNHLY and FYNNEI. CDR3 size: 14 residues. V was cut by 5 bases and J by 3 bases, with 13 bases left in between. The CDR3 loop is CASSLYKGEETQYF. The DNA for the CDR3 is TGTGCCAGCAGTTTGTACAAAGGGGAAGAGACCCAGTACTTC.

This rearrangement joins TRBV5-5 to TRBJ2-2, with 9 positions matching TRBD1. J gave up 5 bases and V 4 bases, and 9 bases lay outside the gene matches. This CDR3 has 16 residues. Germline assignment: CDR1 SGHKS and CDR2 YYEKEE (reference sequence). The CDR3 protein is CASSPDRGLVTGELFF. As DNA, the CDR3 is TGTGCCAGCAGCCCGGACAGGGGCCTAGTAACCGGGGAGCTGTTTTTT.

This chain connects TRBV5-6 to TRBJ2-2; TRBD1 matches at 7 bases. Trimming at V came to 5 bases and at J to 6 bases, leaving 10 bases not matched to a gene. This CDR3 has 15 amino acids. Germline values: CDR1 SGHDT, CDR2 YYEEEE. CDR3 sequence reads: CASSLTGTVAGELFF. CDR3 nucleotide sequence: TGTGCCAGCAGTTTGACAGGGACGGTGGCCGGGGAGCTGTTTTTT. The full variable domain, its missing parts supplied by reference TRBV5-6 and TRBJ2-2, is DAGVTQSPTHLIKTRGQQVTLRCSPKSGHDTVSWYQQALGQGPQFIFQYYEEEERQRGNFPDRFSGHQFPNYSSELNVNALLLGDSALYLCASSLTGTVAGELFFGEGSRLTVL.